The 21 T cell receptor beta chains listed next were all sequenced from one sample in a study of graft-versus-host responses after intestinal transplantation (dated by TCRdb to about 2021). The label giving this sample's time point can be read as: cells obtained before transplantation from donor or recipient. Libraries were made using the immunoSEQ multiplex PCR assay. TCRdb provides this immuneACCESS table in a form limited to in-frame rearrangements. Some clones are lacking; in checked studies, under half of them reflect an unresolved V gene, and why the rest are absent is not known. This sample gives about 110,000 clones in total; around 94% of them show up just once. The ten top clones hold 0.95% to 1.5% of the sample. For these TCRs, the target antigens are not known. Sequenced material: unstimulated CD8+ T cells sorted from spleen or lymph node cells, taken before transplant. The receptors here all came from a human donor who was the organ donor for an intestinal transplant.

The rearrangement links TRBV5-5 to TRBJ1-2; D is unclear. V was trimmed by 2 bases and J by 8 bases, leaving 16 bases between them. This CDR3 has 14 residues. Germline-derived CDR1 and CDR2 are SGHKS and YYEKEE (reference sequence). CDR3 sequence (DNA): TGTGCCAGCAGCTTCTCGAGGAATCGCGGGGGCTACACCTTC. Protein: CASSFSRNRGGYTF.

J is TRBJ1-2 and V is TRBV5-1; D might be TRBD1 (5 bases). V was clipped by 4 bases and J by 4 bases, with 11 bases between them. This CDR3 contains 13 residues. Germline V lookup: CDR1 SGHRS, CDR2 YFSETQ. CDR3 coding DNA: TGCGCCAGCAGCGTAGGGACTGTCTATGGCTACACCTTC. This codes for CASSVGTVYGYTF. Variable domain in full (rest from reference TRBV5-1 and TRBJ1-2): KAGVTQTPRYLIKTRGQQVTLSCSPISGHRSVSWYQQTPGQGLQFLFEYFSETQRNKGNFPGRFSGRQFSNSRSEMNVSTLELGDSALYLCASSVGTVYGYTFGSGTRLTVV.

The chain has TRBV6-1 and TRBJ1-4; D is undetermined. V was pared by 2 bases and J by 0 bases, with 13 bases between. Germline V CDR1 and CDR2: MNHNS, SASEGT. CDR3 length: 17 residues. The CDR3 sequence: CASSELTGISTNEKLFF. The CDR3 DNA follows: TGTGCCAGCAGTGAATTAACTGGAATTTCAACTAATGAAAAACTGTTTTTT.

As regards this clone: Other DNA sequences from this sample encode an identical CDR3 as well. The chain uses TRBV5-1 and TRBJ1-5; 7 bases map to TRBD1. The CDR3 is 17 amino acids. Looked up from germline, CDR1 is SGHRS and CDR2 is YFSETQ. The V and J ends lost 0 bases and 4 bases, in that order; junction bases with no gene match: 10. This CDR3 is CASSLVPTGDRNQPQHF. Here the CDR3 DNA reads TGCGCCAGCAGCTTGGTCCCTACAGGGGATCGGAATCAGCCCCAGCATTTT.

To note about this clone: At one boundary the junction diverges from the germline segment, which might be a read error. Different DNA sequences within this sample yield the same CDR3. The chain recombines TRBV5-4 with TRBJ2-3, with D perhaps being TRBD1 or TRBD2 (5 bases each). The germline gives CDR1 SGHNT, CDR2 YYREEE (reference sequence). CDR3 length: 15 amino acids. The CDR3 DNA is TGTGCCAGTAGCTTCGTGGGCCAGGGACCGGATACGCAGTATTTT. It yields the protein CASSFVGQGPDTQYF. The whole variable domain, filled in from reference TRBV5-4 and TRBJ2-3, reads ETGVTQSPTHLIKTRGQQVTLRCSSQSGHNTVSWYQQALGQGPQFIFQYYREEENGRGNFPPRFSGLQFPNYSSELNVNALELDDSALYLCASSFVGQGPDTQYFGPGTRLTVL.

J is TRBJ2-7 and V is TRBV28; 9 positions agree with TRBD2. After removal of 2 bases from V and 1 base from J, the junction contained 6 bases not matched to a gene. The CDR3 has 16 residues. The germline V gene encodes CDR1 MDHEN and CDR2 SYDVKM. CDR3 amino acids: CASSLPQREDSYEQYF. CDR3 DNA: TGTGCCAGCAGTTTACCCCAGCGGGAGGATTCCTACGAGCAGTACTTC.

This rearrangement joins TRBV30 to TRBJ1-3, with D unclear. Per the germline V gene, CDR1 is GTSNPN and CDR2 is SVGIG (reference sequence). The CDR3 extends over 14 amino acids. Trimming shortened V by 4 bases and J by 0 bases, and 10 bases separated the two germline ends. CDR3 sequence reads: CAWNLATSGNTIYF. CDR3 nucleotide sequence: TGTGCCTGGAATCTGGCAACCTCTGGAAACACCATATATTTT.

This clone was seen once. This sequence joins TRBV5-1 and TRBJ2-7; 8 positions agree with TRBD1. There are 14 residues in the CDR3. Unmatched junction bases numbered 5, after V lost 4 bases and J lost 2 bases. Per the germline V gene, CDR1 is SGHRS and CDR2 is YFSETQ. CDR3 bases: TGCGCCAGCAGCCAGGGACAGGCCCCCTACGAGCAGTACTTC. It is translated as CASSQGQAPYEQYF.

The V call is TRBV5-6, the J call TRBJ1-1; possible D gene TRBD1, 5 bases. CDR3 length: 15 residues. Per germline, CDR1 SGHDT and CDR2 YYEEEE. Trimming pared 3 bases from V and 0 bases from J, leaving 12 bases between. As DNA, the CDR3 is TGTGCCAGCAGCTCACCGACAGTGATGAACACTGAAGCTTTCTTT. As protein: CASSSPTVMNTEAFF.

The chain combines TRBV11-2 with TRBJ1-3; perhaps TRBD1 as D (5 bases). The CDR3 covers 14 residues. Per the germline V gene, CDR1 is SGHAT and CDR2 is FQNNGV. V gave up 3 bases and J gave up 1 base, with 7 bases separating them. CDR3 sequence reads: CASSFGGSGNTIYF. In DNA, the CDR3 is TGTGCCAGCAGCTTTGGGGGATCTGGAAACACCATATATTTT. Filled out from reference TRBV11-2 and TRBJ1-3, the complete variable domain reads EAGVAQSPRYKIIEKRQSVAFWCNPISGHATLYWYQQILGQGPKLLIQFQNNGVVDDSQLPKDRFSAERLKGVDSTLKIQPAKLEDSAVYLCASSFGGSGNTIYFGEGSWLTVV.

This clone appeared a few times. The CDR3 nucleotides read TGTGCCAGCAGTGTAAACGCGGAATCCTACGAGCAGTACTTC. Its translation is CASSVNAESYEQYF. J is TRBJ2-7 and V is TRBV6-1; unclear D gene. Trimming removed 4 bases from V and 1 base from J, with 11 bases in between. The CDR3 runs 14 residues. Per germline, CDR1 MNHNS and CDR2 SASEGT.

The genes are TRBV19 and TRBJ2-1, with D unclear. With 5 bases removed from V and 9 bases from J, the gap between germline ends came to 14 bases. This CDR3 is 13 amino acids long. CDR1 and CDR2 (germline): LNHDA, SQIVND (reference sequence). CDR3 in DNA: TGTGCCAGTAGTCTATCAGGAGCCCGTGAGCAGTTCTTC. It is translated as CASSLSGAREQFF.

The chain uses TRBV4-1 and TRBJ2-3, with 9 bases fitting TRBD2. The J segment lost 4 bases and the V segment lost 1 base, leaving 6 bases of the junction unmatched. The CDR3 is 16 amino acids. Germline V gives CDR1 MGHRA, CDR2 YSYEKL. The CDR3 protein is CASSQVWLAGPDTQYF. CDR3 DNA sequence: TGCGCCAGCAGCCAAGTGTGGCTAGCGGGACCAGATACGCAGTATTTT.

This clone appeared once. J is TRBJ2-7 and V is TRBV5-6; D gene ambiguous. Germline assignment: CDR1 SGHDT and CDR2 YYEEEE. The V gene lost 4 bases and the J gene lost 1 base, with 12 bases spanning the gap. The CDR3 runs 14 residues. Here the CDR3 reads CASSPGPTSYEQYF. The CDR3 region has the DNA TGTGCCAGCAGCCCTGGACCGACGTCCTACGAGCAGTACTTC.

As DNA, the CDR3 is TGTGCCAGCAGCCAGGAAGCGGGAGGGCCTGGGGAGCTGTTTTTT. This codes for CASSQEAGGPGELFF. The V gene is TRBV4-2, the J gene TRBJ2-2; TRBD2 matches at 10 bases. V trimming: 3 bases; J trimming: 8 bases; junction bases outside the gene matches: 6. CDR1 is LGHNA, CDR2 YNFKEQ, per germline. The CDR3 is 15 residues long.

With regard to this clone: Other DNA sequences of this sample code for an identical CDR3. This rearrangement joins TRBV2 to TRBJ2-2, with TRBD2 identical over 7 bases. V was clipped by 4 bases and J by 6 bases; unmatched bases: 2. CDR3 length: 13 residues. Germline CDR1 reads SNHLY; CDR2 reads FYNNEI. The CDR3 protein is CASSGGRAGELFF. The CDR3 DNA reads TGTGCCAGCAGTGGGGGGAGGGCCGGGGAGCTGTTTTTT.

The genes are TRBV6-6 and TRBJ2-2; TRBD2 aligns across 8 bases. V was pared by 6 bases and J by 5 bases, with 8 bases of the junction left unmatched. Germline V gives CDR1 MNHNY, CDR2 SVGAGI (reference sequence). This CDR3 is 15 amino acids long. The CDR3 sequence: CASSGGTSKTGELFF. CDR3 nucleotides: TGTGCCAGCAGCGGCGGGACTAGTAAAACCGGGGAGCTGTTTTTT.

This clone was seen only once. The CDR3 sequence: CASTPSGSSYEQYF. CDR3 DNA: TGTGCCAGCACCCCTAGCGGGAGCTCCTACGAGCAGTACTTC. V and J are TRBV6-5 and TRBJ2-7; 10 positions match TRBD2. V was clipped by 7 bases and J by 0 bases; unmatched bases: 3. Germline CDR1 reads MNHEY; CDR2 reads SVGAGI. The CDR3 runs 14 residues.

The chain carries TRBV16 and TRBJ1-2; TRBD1 agrees at 9 bases. Unmatched junction bases numbered 3, after V lost 4 bases and J lost 6 bases. Germline values: CDR1 KGHSY, CDR2 FQNENV. CDR3 length: 13 amino acids. CDR3 sequence (DNA): TGTGCCAGCAGCCGACAGGGGGTCGATGGCTACACCTTC. Encoded protein: CASSRQGVDGYTF.

The V call is TRBV6-1, the J call TRBJ2-1; tentative D call: TRBD2 (6 bases). Germline CDR1 is MNHNS and CDR2 is SASEGT. Trimming took 6 bases from V and 3 from J, leaving 9 bases between them. CDR3 length equals 13 residues. This CDR3 is CASSDGSYNEQFF. CDR3 DNA: TGTGCCAGCAGCGACGGGAGCTACAATGAGCAGTTCTTC.

CDR3 bases: TGTGCCAGCAGTTTACCGGGAGGGGCCGGGGAGCTGTTTTTT. Its protein is CASSLPGGAGELFF. The chain joins TRBV27 to TRBJ2-2, with 8 positions matching TRBD2. V trimming: 2 bases; J trimming: 6 bases; junction bases outside the gene matches: 2. The CDR3 sequence is 14 residues long. From germline, CDR1 is MNHEY and CDR2 SMNVEV (reference sequence).